These 18 T cell receptor beta chains share one sample of origin, sequenced in a study of kidney transplant recipient with SARS-CoV-2 infection (dated by TCRdb to the early 2020s). The instrument was an Illumina MiSeq. The public reads were run again by TCRdb, first through fastp at Q25 and then through MiXCR, and only productive beta chains were kept. CDR3 protein duplicates are merged, each entry listing the most common genes and DNA. The sample table contains 200,000 to 250,000 distinct CDR3 sequences; only one count was recorded for 29% of them. Roughly 7% of the sample goes to the ten largest clones. This specimen's time point label, per the study, means: pre-pandemic baseline sample and day 111 after first positive SARS-CoV-2 test. This material consisted of a blood sample, taken at baseline and between days 110 and 120 from a kidney transplant recipient. The receptors stem from a male patient aged 25-45 years who had COVID-19 and was a kidney transplant recipient. The graft donor may be the source of some T cells after a transplant.

This clonotype was recorded many times. CDR3 sequence: CASSTLLPISGLTGELFF. The CDR3 nucleotides are TGTGCCAGCAGCACCCTTCTTCCCATTTCAGGCTTGACCGGGGAGCTGTTTTTT. The chain employs TRBV3-1 and TRBJ2-2; D remains ambiguous. The germline V and J ends were trimmed by 5 bases and 5 bases, with 24 bases remaining between them. This CDR3 contains 18 residues. The germline CDR1 and CDR2 sequences are LGHDT and YNNKEL (reference sequence).

This clonotype was detected ten times or more. The chain uses TRBV20-1 and TRBJ2-1; TRBD2 matches 7 bases. Trimming took 0 bases from V and 8 from J; bases not matched to a gene: 7. CDR3 length: 14 amino acids. The germline V gene has CDR1 DFQATT and CDR2 SNEGSKA (reference sequence). CDR3 amino acids: CSARDGSGGDEQFF. CDR3 nucleotides: TGCAGTGCTAGAGACGGGAGTGGGGGGGATGAGCAGTTCTTC.

A note on this clonotype: It is likely a read error, because the conserved phenylalanine at the end of the CDR3 is missing. The rearrangement uses TRBV6-4 and TRBJ2-2, with 8 bases fitting TRBD1. Per the germline V gene, CDR1 is MRHNA and CDR2 is SNTAGT. The CDR3 loop spans 14 amino acids. V dropped 6 bases and J dropped 3; count of bases not matched to a gene: 3. CDR3 in DNA: TGTGCCAGCAGCCCACAGGGGGACACCGGGGAGCTGTTTTCT. Its protein is CASSPQGDTGELFS.

This clonotype was seen a few times. The chain employs TRBV30 and TRBJ2-3; 9 nucleotides line up with TRBD2. Trimming at V came to 2 bases and at J to 6 bases, leaving 6 bases not matched to a gene. The CDR3 length is 14 residues. Germline V gene sequence: CDR1 GTSNPN, CDR2 SVGIG (reference sequence). The CDR3 nucleotides are TGTGCCTGGAGTCCAGGCGGGAGGGCGGATACGCAGTATTTT. Its protein product is CAWSPGGRADTQYF.

Comment on this clonotype: A much larger clonotype is one base distant, so this may be a read error. This rearrangement joins TRBV30 to TRBJ2-7; 9 nucleotides align to TRBD1. V dropped 3 bases and J dropped 2; count of bases not matched to a gene: 8. Germline loops: CDR1 GTSNPN, CDR2 SVGIG (reference sequence). This CDR3 is built from 15 residues. The CDR3: CAWRDRDRVPYEQYF. CDR3 nucleotides: TGTGCCTGGAGGGATAGGGACAGGGTTCCCTACGAGCAGTACTTC.

The chain is built from TRBV7-3 and TRBJ2-3; 11 positions agree with TRBD2. V lost 5 bases, J lost 4 bases, and 8 bases stayed unmatched. CDR1 is SGHTA and CDR2 is FQGTGA in the germline V gene. The CDR3 is 16 residues long. Written as DNA, the CDR3 is TGTGCCAGCAGCGCCTTAGCGGGGGGGAACTCAGATACGCAGTATTTT. Residues: CASSALAGGNSDTQYF. The full variable domain, rest sourced from reference TRBV7-3 and TRBJ2-3, is GAGVSQTPSNKVTEKGKYVELRCDPISGHTALYWYRQSLGQGPEFLIYFQGTGAADDSGLPNDRFFAVRPEGSVSTLKIQRTERGDSAVYLCASSALAGGNSDTQYFGPGTRLTVL.

This clonotype was observed a few times. The chain has TRBV9 and TRBJ2-1; TRBD2 aligns across 11 bases. Germline V gene lookup returns CDR1 SGDLS and CDR2 YYNGEE. The CDR3 totals 15 residues. Germline trimming cut 4 bases from V and 4 bases from J; bases unmatched to any gene: 4. The DNA of the CDR3 is TGTGCCAGCAGCCTAGCGGGAGGCGATTACAATGAGCAGTTCTTC. The encoded protein is CASSLAGGDYNEQFF.

With regard to this clonotype: A much larger clone lies a single base off, so this may be a read error. The chain recombines TRBV11-2 with TRBJ1-1; tentatively, D is TRBD1 (5 bases). Germline assignment: CDR1 SGHAT and CDR2 FQNNGV. This CDR3 is built from 15 residues. CDR3 nucleotide sequence: TGTGCCAGCAGCTTACCCCAGGGCATGAACACTGAAACTTTCTTT. Amino acid sequence: CASSLPQGMNTETFF.

This clonotype was picked up many times. The V and J genes are TRBV28 and TRBJ2-7; D not certain. This CDR3 has 11 amino acids. Germline V gene lookup returns CDR1 MDHEN and CDR2 SYDVKM. Trimming took 5 bases from V and 3 from J, leaving 5 bases between them. The chain's CDR3 is CASSVRYEQYF. DNA for the CDR3: TGTGCCAGCAGTGTACGCTACGAGCAGTACTTC.

This clonotype was seen ten or more times. The rearrangement joins TRBV12-3 or TRBV12-4 to TRBJ1-2; no clear D gene. The CDR3 sequence is 17 residues long. Trimming took off 5 bases at V and 4 bases at J, with 23 bases between the two ends. CDR3 DNA: TGTGCCAGCAGTCGATGTGCCACAGCAGGAAAGACCTATGGCTACACCTTC. Translating it yields CASSRCATAGKTYGYTF.

Comments on this clonotype: A read error is possible here, since a much larger clone lies one base away. This chain joins TRBV18 and TRBJ1-6; weak D call: TRBD1 (6 bases). The germline CDR1 and CDR2 sequences are KGHSH and LQKENI. The CDR3 covers 18 residues. CDR3 sequence: CVSSPPGTLSSYNSPLHF. CDR3 nucleotide sequence: TGTGTCAGCTCACCACCGGGGACACTTAGCTCCTATAATTCACCCCTCCACTTT.

The CDR3 reads CASRAGQGMYEQYF. CDR3 in DNA: TGTGCCAGCAGAGCGGGACAGGGAATGTACGAGCAGTACTTC. This chain joins TRBV6-5 and TRBJ2-7; 9 bases fit TRBD1. CDR3 length: 14 residues. V was pared by 6 bases and J by 4 bases, with 7 bases of the junction left unmatched. Per germline, CDR1 MNHEY and CDR2 SVGAGI.

This clonotype was counted at least ten times. The J gene is TRBJ1-1, the V gene TRBV20-1, with no clear D. The CDR3 spans 14 residues. With 1 base removed from V and 1 base from J, the gap between germline ends came to 10 bases. Germline CDR1 DFQATT, CDR2 SNEGSKA (reference sequence). The CDR3 region is CSARVSRGNTEAFF. The CDR3 nucleotides are TGCAGTGCTAGAGTTTCCCGCGGGAACACTGAAGCTTTCTTT.

This clonotype was seen at least ten times. The chain carries TRBV4-2 and TRBJ1-4, with D unclear. The CDR3 spans 15 residues. The V end was cut by 0 bases, the J end by 4 bases, with 9 bases between. Looked up from germline, CDR1 is LGHNA and CDR2 is YNFKEQ. The CDR3 nucleotides are TGTGCCAGCAGCCAAGAGCACGGGTTTAATGAAAAACTGTTTTTT. Amino acids: CASSQEHGFNEKLFF.

This clonotype has a count of ten or more. The genes are TRBV3-1 and TRBJ2-2; D gene ambiguous. The germline CDR1 and CDR2 sequences are LGHDT and YNNKEL (reference sequence). The CDR3 has 18 amino acids. The V gene lost 5 bases and the J gene lost 5 bases, with 24 bases spanning the gap. The CDR3 nucleotides read TGTGCCAGCAGCAACTTCCATCCCATTTCAGGCTTGACCGGGGAGCTGTTTTTT. It encodes CASSNFHPISGLTGELFF.

Comments on this clonotype: Since a much larger clone is just one base distant, this may be a read error. The V and J genes are TRBV5-7 and TRBJ2-6, with unresolved D. TRBV5-7 is flagged as an ORF with uncertain function. The CDR3 runs 17 residues. V was cut by 6 bases and J by 5 bases, with 21 bases left in between. CDR3 nucleotide sequence: TGTGCCAGCACGGAGTCTCGCGTACAAAGTCGGGCCAACGTCCTGACTTTC. Residues: CASTESRVQSRANVLTF.

This clonotype was seen a handful of times. This rearrangement joins TRBV7-9 to TRBJ2-3, with 7 bases fitting TRBD2. Germline trimming cut 7 bases from V and 1 base from J; bases unmatched to any gene: 2. Germline V gene sequence: CDR1 SEHNR, CDR2 FQNEAQ (reference sequence). This CDR3 has 13 amino acids. DNA for the CDR3: TGTGCCAGCATCACTAGCGGCACAGATACGCAGTATTTT. Residues: CASITSGTDTQYF.

The chain uses TRBV28 and TRBJ2-5, with D uncertain. Germline CDR1 and CDR2: MDHEN and SYDVKM. Trimming left V 6 bases short and J 0 bases short, with 14 bases between. CDR3 length: 15 residues. The CDR3 protein is CASSKAVGYQETQYF. CDR3 nucleotide sequence: TGTGCCAGCAGCAAAGCAGTGGGGTACCAAGAGACCCAGTACTTC. The whole variable domain, remainder taken from reference TRBV28 and TRBJ2-5, is DVKVTQSSRYLVKRTGEKVFLECVQDMDHENMFWYRQDPGLGLRLIYFSYDVKMKEKGDIPEGYSVSREKKERFSLILESASTNQTSMYLCASSKAVGYQETQYFGPGTRLLVL.